These 20 T cell receptor beta chains were sequenced from one sample in a study of cytomegalovirus exposure and HLA in healthy donors. Primers included in the PCR were 60 Vbeta and 13 Jbeta primers. Only in-frame clones appear in the TCRdb table, and some are missing; sequencing was by immunoSEQ multiplex PCR. The table records under 200,000 clones, roughly 70% of them present only once. The sample consisted of PBMCs. The receptors originated from a woman aged 40-49 years in good health and CMV-seropositive.

The chain couples TRBV5-8 to TRBJ1-1, with TRBD1 as a possible D gene (6 bases). V lost 6 bases, J lost 6 bases, and 9 bases lay in between. The CDR3 spans 11 residues. Germline lookup yields CDR1 SGHTS and CDR2 YDEGEE. For the CDR3, the DNA is TGTGCCAGCATAAACAGGGCTGAAGCTTTCTTT. This encodes CASINRAEAFF. The whole variable domain, remainder taken from reference TRBV5-8 and TRBJ1-1, is EAGVTQSPTHLIKTRGQQATLRCSPISGHTSVYWYQQALGLGLQFLLWYDEGEERNRGNFPPRFSGRQFPNYSSELNVNALELEDSALYLCASINRAEAFFGQGTRLTVV.

This sequence joins TRBV7-2 and TRBJ1-2, with a tentative D call TRBD1 (5 bases). V was clipped by 2 bases and J by 4 bases, with 11 bases between them. Per the germline V gene, CDR1 is SGHTA and CDR2 is FQGNSA. This CDR3 is 14 amino acids long. The CDR3 region has the DNA TGTGCCAGCAGCTTAAGACAGATGAGCTATGGCTACACCTTC. This encodes CASSLRQMSYGYTF.

V and J are TRBV6-4 and TRBJ2-7; 7 bases map to TRBD1. The V gene end was trimmed by 8 bases and the J gene end by 1 base; junction bases not matched to a gene: 2. This CDR3 spans 12 amino acids. Germline V gene data show CDR1 as MRHNA and CDR2 as SNTAGT. The CDR3 nucleotides are TGTGCCAGCCCACAGGGGTCCTACGAGCAGTACTTC. Protein sequence: CASPQGSYEQYF.

This chain joins TRBV7-8 and TRBJ2-6; 8 bases agree with TRBD1. After removal of 5 bases from V and 4 bases from J, the junction contained 10 bases not matched to a gene. The length of the CDR3 is 17 residues. Germline V gene lookup returns CDR1 SGHVS and CDR2 FQNEAQ. The chain's CDR3 is CASSPSRDRYGANVLTF. The CDR3 DNA is TGTGCCAGCAGCCCCAGCCGGGACAGGTACGGGGCCAACGTCCTGACTTTC.

For this clone: The same CDR3 is also encoded by other DNA sequences in this sample. This rearrangement joins TRBV27 to TRBJ1-2; D may be TRBD1 (6 bases). CDR1 is MNHEY and CDR2 is SMNVEV in the germline V gene (reference sequence). Trimming removed 5 bases at V and 6 bases at J, with 10 bases between. This CDR3 region has 12 residues. This CDR3 is CASSLPGDGYTF. In DNA form, the CDR3 reads TGTGCCAGCAGTCTACCAGGGGATGGCTACACCTTC.

DNA of the CDR3: TGCGCCAGCAGCCAGTATTCAGATACGCAGTATTTT. Amino acids: CASSQYSDTQYF. The chain is built from TRBV5-1 and TRBJ2-3; D unresolved. CDR3 length: 12 amino acids. Trimming removed 4 bases at V and 4 bases at J, with 7 bases between. Germline V gives CDR1 SGHRS, CDR2 YFSETQ.

This clone was seen a handful of times. The CDR3 region is CASGSSSSYEQYF. The DNA of the CDR3 is TGTGCCAGCGGCTCCTCGAGCTCCTACGAGCAGTACTTC. The chain links TRBV5-4 to TRBJ2-7; no reliable D call. This CDR3 comprises 13 residues. Trimming took 7 bases from V and 0 from J, leaving 11 bases between them. Germline V gene lookup returns CDR1 SGHNT and CDR2 YYREEE (reference sequence).

Regarding this clone: The junction does not match germline at one end; this may be a read error. V is TRBV19 and J is TRBJ1-2, with 10 bases lining up with TRBD1. This CDR3 contains 14 residues. Germline CDR1 LNHDA, CDR2 SQIVND (reference sequence). CDR3 coding DNA: TGTGCCAGTAGCGAGACAGGGGGCATAGGAGGCTACCCCTTC. The encoded protein is CASSETGGIGGYPF. The complete variable domain, with remaining parts taken from reference TRBV19 and TRBJ1-2, reads DGGITQSPKYLFRKEGQNVTLSCEQNLNHDAMYWYRQDPGQGLRLIYYSQIVNDFQKGDIAEGYSVSREKKESFPLTVTSAQKNPTAFYLCASSETGGIGGYPFGSGTRLTVV.

In this sample, this clone turned up many times. This CDR3 is also generated by other DNA sequences in the sample. V gene TRBV9 combines with J gene TRBJ1-1; maybe TRBD1 (5 bases). This CDR3 has 13 residues. Germline V gene sequence: CDR1 SGDLS, CDR2 YYNGEE. V was clipped by 4 bases and J by 6 bases, with 13 bases between them. The CDR3 DNA is TGTGCCAGCAGCCCAAGGGGTCGGGCTGAAGCTTTCTTT. Translating it yields CASSPRGRAEAFF.

This clone is a singleton in its sample. The gene calls are TRBV6-4 and TRBJ1-2; no firm D call. The CDR3 length is 16 residues. The germline V gene has CDR1 MRHNA and CDR2 SNTAGT. V was clipped by 6 bases and J by 5 bases, with 22 bases between them. In DNA form, the CDR3 reads TGTGCCAGCAGGGGGAGGTATGGTAGCTTAGGGTATGGCTACACCTTC. Translated: CASRGRYGSLGYGYTF.

V and J are TRBV9 and TRBJ2-5; a possible D gene is TRBD2 (5 bases). The CDR3 length is 15 residues. V lost 0 bases and J lost 5, with 14 bases in between. Looked up from germline, CDR1 is SGDLS and CDR2 is YYNGEE. The CDR3 loop is CASSVAQGRGETQYF. The CDR3 bases are TGTGCCAGCAGCGTAGCCCAAGGGAGAGGGGAGACCCAGTACTTC.

The rearrangement uses TRBV4-3 and TRBJ1-2; 10 bases line up with TRBD1. V was clipped by 3 bases and J by 8 bases; unmatched bases: 6. The germline V gene encodes CDR1 LGHNA and CDR2 YSLEER. The CDR3 runs 14 residues. The CDR3 bases are TGCGCCAGCAGCCAGATAGGGACAGGGGAAGGCTACACCTTC. Translating it yields CASSQIGTGEGYTF.

This clone is a singleton in its sample. CDR3 DNA sequence: TGTGCCAGCAGTCAATCGGGACAGGAAAGTGGCTACACCTTC. This encodes CASSQSGQESGYTF. J is TRBJ1-2 and V is TRBV6-6; 8 positions agree with TRBD1. The germline CDR1 and CDR2 sequences are MNHNY and SVGAGI (reference sequence). This CDR3 contains 14 residues. Trimming removed 5 bases from V and 7 bases from J; junction bases left unmatched: 9.

CDR3 sequence: CASSLMRAGDTQYF. The CDR3 DNA reads TGCGCCAGCAGCTTGATGAGGGCAGGAGATACGCAGTATTTT. The gene calls are TRBV5-1 and TRBJ2-3, with D perhaps matching TRBD2 (5 bases). The CDR3 spans 14 residues. Germline V gene data show CDR1 as SGHRS and CDR2 as YFSETQ. Trimming cost V 1 base and J 5 bases, with 11 bases left between them.

The chain has TRBV2 and TRBJ2-3; TRBD2 agrees at 8 bases. The length of the CDR3 is 17 residues. V gave up 3 bases and J gave up 3 bases; unmatched junction bases: 11. Germline values: CDR1 SNHLY, CDR2 FYNNEI. The CDR3 nucleotides read TGTGCCAGCAGTGACGCCCCGGGAGGGCCTTGGACAGATACGCAGTATTTT. Its translation is CASSDAPGGPWTDTQYF. Filled out from reference TRBV2 and TRBJ2-3, the complete variable domain reads EPEVTQTPSHQVTQMGQEVILRCVPISNHLYFYWYRQILGQKVEFLVSFYNNEISEKSEIFDDQFSVERPDGSNFTLKIRSTKLEDSAMYFCASSDAPGGPWTDTQYFGPGTRLTVL.

The chain couples TRBV19 to TRBJ2-1; D gene ambiguous. CDR3 length equals 13 residues. Trimming removed 7 bases at V and 9 bases at J, with 16 bases between. CDR1 LNHDA and CDR2 SQIVND come from the germline V gene (reference sequence). CDR3 sequence reads: CASTSPLRPEQFF. CDR3 coding DNA: TGTGCCAGTACCTCCCCCTTGCGCCCTGAGCAGTTCTTC.

The CDR3 is CASSKARKGARVIDEQYF. The CDR3 DNA sequence: TGTGCCAGCAGCAAAGCGCGAAAGGGGGCGAGGGTAATCGACGAGCAGTACTTC. This rearrangement joins TRBV21-1 to TRBJ2-7; the listed D gene, TRBD1, was not tested against the DNA. TRBV21-1 is a documented pseudogene. There are 18 residues in the CDR3.

The table lists this clone with a few counts. The genes are TRBV6-5 and TRBJ2-7; 13 bases fit TRBD2. J was trimmed by 4 bases and V by 5 bases; bases with no gene match: 5. This CDR3 is built from 15 residues. Germline assignment: CDR1 MNHEY and CDR2 SVGAGI. Written as DNA, the CDR3 is TGTGCCAGCAGTCCCAGGACTAGCGGGAGTTACGAGCAGTACTTC. It specifies CASSPRTSGSYEQYF.

V is TRBV5-4 and J is TRBJ2-7, with 7 bases that match TRBD1. The CDR3 runs 13 residues. V lost 0 bases, J lost 5 bases, and 2 bases stayed unmatched. CDR1 and CDR2 (germline): SGHNT, YYREEE (reference sequence). The CDR3 loop reads CASSLGQGNEQYF. CDR3 sequence (DNA): TGTGCCAGCAGCTTGGGACAGGGAAACGAGCAGTACTTC.

V usage is TRBV25-1 and J usage is TRBJ1-3; no clear D gene. Germline V lookup: CDR1 MGHDK, CDR2 SYGVNS. CDR3 length equals 13 residues. The V gene lost 4 bases and the J gene lost 3 bases, with 7 bases spanning the gap. The CDR3 nucleotides read TGTGCCAGCAGTGCACTCCATGGAAACACCATATATTTT. It specifies CASSALHGNTIYF.